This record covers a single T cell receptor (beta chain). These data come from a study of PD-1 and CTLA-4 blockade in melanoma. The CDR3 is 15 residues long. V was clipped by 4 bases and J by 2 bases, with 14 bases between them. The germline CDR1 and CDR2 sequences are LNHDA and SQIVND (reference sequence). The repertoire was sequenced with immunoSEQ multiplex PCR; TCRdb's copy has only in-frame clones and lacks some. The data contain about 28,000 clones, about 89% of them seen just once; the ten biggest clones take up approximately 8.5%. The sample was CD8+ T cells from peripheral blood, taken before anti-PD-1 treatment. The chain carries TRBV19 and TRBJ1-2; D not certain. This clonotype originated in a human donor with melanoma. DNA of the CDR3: TGTGCCAGTAGTACCACGGATAAGTTAAACTATGGCTACACCTTC. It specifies CASSTTDKLNYGYTF.